This entry lists 15 T cell receptor beta chains sequenced from one sample in a study of metastatic and nonmetastatic thyroid tumors (dated by TCRdb to the early 2020s). Before undergoing thyroid surgery, none of the patients had been given any kind of treatment. Receptors were amplified or captured by PCR. Instrument used: Illumina HiSeq 4000. TCRdb's own reprocessing of the public reads used fastp at Q25 and MiXCR and kept productive beta chains. Counted in this sample were about 13,000 clones; about 25% of them appeared once. The biggest ten clones account for 3.6% of the sample. Sequenced: blood. Source of these receptors: a female donor with papillary thyroid cancer or a benign thyroid nodule (not recorded which). Some clones in this sample may be carry-over from other donors' samples.

This clone was picked up many times. This chain connects TRBV18 to TRBJ2-1, with D possibly TRBD2 on 6 matching bases. V gave up 3 bases and J gave up 3 bases, with 9 bases separating them. This CDR3 has 14 residues. The germline V gene has CDR1 KGHSH and CDR2 LQKENI. DNA of the CDR3: TGTGCCAGCTCACCTCCTAGCGTCTACAATGAGCAGTTCTTC. Translating gives CASSPPSVYNEQFF.

This clone showed up many times. This chain uses TRBV25-1 with TRBJ2-5, with 9 bases identical to TRBD2. The CDR3 is 14 amino acids. Looked up from germline, CDR1 is MGHDK and CDR2 is SYGVNS. Trimming took 2 bases from V and 7 from J; bases not matched to a gene: 5. CDR3 nucleotide sequence: TGTGCCAGCAGTGAACCGAGACTAGCGGCGACCCAGTACTTC. Translating gives CASSEPRLAATQYF.

The chain joins TRBV28 to TRBJ1-1; no clear D. The V end lost 2 bases, the J end lost 1 base, and 8 bases lay between the germline ends. The CDR3 is 14 amino acids. Germline V gene lookup returns CDR1 MDHEN and CDR2 SYDVKM. The CDR3 region is CASSLAEQNTEAFF. The DNA of the CDR3 is TGTGCCAGCAGTTTAGCGGAGCAGAACACTGAAGCTTTCTTT.

Within the sample, this clone is medium-sized. The V call is TRBV6-1, the J call TRBJ2-5; TRBD1 matches 9 bases. This CDR3 spans 14 amino acids. Germline V CDR1 and CDR2: MNHNS, SASEGT. After removal of 5 bases from V and 5 bases from J, the junction contained 6 bases not matched to a gene. CDR3 region: CASSSDRGRETQYF. The CDR3 bases are TGTGCCAGCAGTTCTGACAGGGGGAGGGAGACCCAGTACTTC.

V gene TRBV19 combines with J gene TRBJ2-1, with 13 bases that match TRBD2. Germline V gives CDR1 LNHDA, CDR2 SQIVND (reference sequence). V was pared by 5 bases and J by 0 bases, with 7 bases of the junction left unmatched. This CDR3 has 18 amino acids. The CDR3 loop is CASSATSGGSFSYNEQFF. Here the CDR3 DNA reads TGTGCCAGTAGTGCGACTAGCGGGGGGAGTTTCTCCTACAATGAGCAGTTCTTC.

In this sample, this clone turned up many times. The V call is TRBV5-1, the J call TRBJ2-5, with 7 nucleotides matching TRBD1. This CDR3 is built from 14 residues. The germline V gene has CDR1 SGHRS and CDR2 YFSETQ. V was clipped by 4 bases and J by 5 bases; unmatched bases: 8. This CDR3 reads CASSPGAGGETQYF. CDR3 nucleotide sequence: TGCGCCAGCAGCCCCGGGGCAGGGGGTGAGACCCAGTACTTC.

This clone was detected many times. The chain couples TRBV18 to TRBJ1-2; TRBD1 matches 7 bases. The CDR3 has 12 amino acids. Losses at the gene ends were 3 bases for V and 6 bases for J; bases not matched to a gene: 1. The germline gives CDR1 KGHSH, CDR2 LQKENI. In DNA form, the CDR3 reads TGTGCCAGCTCACCCGACAGGGATGGCTACACCTTC. It yields the protein CASSPDRDGYTF. The full variable domain, in which reference TRBV18 and TRBJ1-2 provide the parts outside the CDR3, is NAGVMQNPRHLVRRRGQEARLRCSPMKGHSHVYWYRQLPEEGLKFMVYLQKENIIDESGMPKERFSAEFPKEGPSILRIQQVVRGDSAAYFCASSPDRDGYTFGSGTRLTVV.

This clone was seen repeatedly, ten times or more. V and J are TRBV5-8 and TRBJ1-3; no reliable D call. The CDR3 length is 15 residues. CDR1 is SGHTS and CDR2 is YDEGEE in the germline V gene. V was shortened by 0 bases and J by 2 bases, with 9 bases between the two germline ends. CDR3 in amino acids: CASSLEETAGNTIYF. The DNA of the CDR3 is TGTGCCAGCAGCTTGGAGGAGACGGCTGGAAACACCATATATTTT.

The table lists this clone with many counts. V gene TRBV5-6 combines with J gene TRBJ1-6, with TRBD1 matching 8 bases. With V trimmed by 2 bases and J by 11 bases, 9 bases remained unmatched. The CDR3 length is 15 residues. Germline V gives CDR1 SGHDT, CDR2 YYEEEE. The CDR3 bases are TGTGCCAGCAGCTTTACTCAGGGGGCTCGTCCACCCCTCCACTTT. This gives the protein CASSFTQGARPPLHF.

This clone counts as medium-sized. The chain uses TRBV28 and TRBJ2-1; D gene uncertain. Trimming took off 5 bases at V and 7 bases at J, with 24 bases between the two ends. Germline CDR1 is MDHEN and CDR2 is SYDVKM. This CDR3 is built from 17 residues. CDR3 sequence reads: CASSPTPPDAQENEQFF. In nucleotides, the CDR3 is TGTGCCAGCAGTCCAACGCCTCCGGACGCCCAAGAGAATGAGCAGTTCTTC.

At least ten counts were recorded for this clone. The chain is built from TRBV9 and TRBJ1-2; possibly TRBD1 for D (6 bases). Germline-derived CDR1 and CDR2 are SGDLS and YYNGEE. The CDR3 length is 15 residues. Trimming took 3 bases from V and 5 from J, leaving 17 bases between them. CDR3 in amino acids: CASSETGTPIYGYTF. DNA for the CDR3: TGTGCCAGCAGCGAGACGGGGACACCCATTTATGGCTACACCTTC.

Sample share makes this clone medium-sized. In DNA, the CDR3 is TGTGCCAGCGCTGGAGTCGAAAATTCACCCCTCCACTTT. Protein sequence: CASAGVENSPLHF. This sequence joins TRBV12-3 or TRBV12-4 and TRBJ1-6; D remains unclear. Trimming shortened V by 8 bases and J by 7 bases, and 12 bases separated the two germline ends. The CDR3 has 13 amino acids.

A remark on this clone: A single base separates this from a much larger clone, so it may be a read error. Other DNA sequences in the same sample also yield this CDR3. The J gene is TRBJ1-4, the V gene TRBV7-6, with D possibly matching TRBD1 (5 bases). The CDR3 length is 15 residues. Germline V lookup: CDR1 SGHVS, CDR2 FNYEAQ. The CDR3 DNA reads as TGTGCCAGCAGCTTATCTGGGGGAACTAATGAAAAACTGTTCTTT. This sequence encodes CASSLSGGTNEKLFF.

This clone qualifies as medium-sized. The chain has TRBV24-1 and TRBJ2-3; TRBD2 aligns across 11 bases. In germline, CDR1 is KGHDR, CDR2 SFDVKD. This CDR3 contains 15 residues. The junction had 7 bases not matched to a gene; V was cut back by 6 bases and J by 6 bases. The CDR3 reads CATSSPVAGGDTQYF. The CDR3 nucleotides are TGTGCCACCAGTTCTCCCGTAGCGGGAGGGGATACGCAGTATTTT.

This clone is deemed medium-sized (0.01 to 0.1%). This chain joins TRBV28 and TRBJ2-1; 15 bases map to TRBD2. Trimming removed 5 bases from V and 4 bases from J; junction bases left unmatched: 6. The CDR3 contains 17 residues. Germline CDR1 reads MDHEN; CDR2 reads SYDVKM. CDR3 sequence reads: CASSRTSGRAGYNEQFF. CDR3 in DNA: TGTGCCAGCAGTCGGACTAGCGGGAGGGCCGGGTACAATGAGCAGTTCTTC.